This T cell receptor (beta chain) was sequenced in a study of regulatory T cells in long-lasting Graves disease. Findings of the study overall: Persistent disease preferred TRBV28, TRBJ1-2 and TRBJ2-5.

Investigators prepared the TCR beta libraries by applying iRepertoire HTBI primers and Arm-PCR of CDR3 regions. Each CDR3 protein gets one entry after TCRdb re-called the multiplex PCR reads with MiXCR. The profile shows around 400,000 distinct CDR3 sequences, around 16% of them singletons. This clonotype was seen a few times. What it binds is not known. The germline V gene encodes CDR1 PRHDT and CDR2 FYEKMQ (reference sequence). Trimming took 5 bases from V and 4 from J; bases not matched to a gene: 2. This CDR3 region has 14 residues. Time point meaning: newly diagnosed GD, antithyroid drugs for less than 3 months. From RNA extracted from PBMCs, the TCR library was made.

J is TRBJ1-6 and V is TRBV13; 7 nucleotides align to TRBD1. Sample: peripheral blood mononuclear cells (PBMCs), taken at new diagnosis, from a patient treated with antithyroid drugs. The clonotype was recovered from a female donor with Graves disease. CDR3: CASSGGQYNSPLHF. The CDR3 nucleotides read TGTGCCAGCAGCGGGGGACAGTATAATTCACCCCTCCACTTT.